The 31 T cell receptor beta chains below all came from one sample that was sequenced in a study of blood T cell repertoires in COVID-19 (dated by TCRdb to the early 2020s). To prepare the library, the immunoSEQ multiplex PCR assay was applied. TCRdb carries this immuneACCESS record with in-frame sequences only. Its versions omit some clonotypes, under half of them owing to an unresolved V gene in the studies checked, with the rest unexplained. The table for this sample lists 270,000 or so clones; more than 85% of them were counted only once. The ten largest clonotypes hold 2.5% to 3% of the sample. The sequencing sample was made of PBMCs or T cells enriched from blood (not recorded which). The source of these receptors is a man in his forties who had been exposed to COVID-19.

The CDR3: CASSPRSARNTGELFF. CDR3 coding DNA: TGTGCCAGCAGCCCCCGAAGCGCGAGGAACACCGGGGAGCTGTTTTTT. The chain links TRBV7-2 to TRBJ2-2; D uncertain. Deletions cut 5 bases from V and 1 base from J, with 14 bases between. Germline assignment: CDR1 SGHTA and CDR2 FQGNSA. The CDR3 runs 16 residues.

The V gene is TRBV28, the J gene TRBJ1-3; D call uncertain. The CDR3 has 17 residues. The V end lost 2 bases, the J end lost 0 bases, and 14 bases lay between the germline ends. Germline CDR1 reads MDHEN; CDR2 reads SYDVKM. CDR3 sequence reads: CASSLPVARNSGNTIYF. The DNA for the CDR3 is TGTGCCAGCAGTTTACCAGTCGCCAGGAACTCTGGAAACACCATATATTTT.

A few counts support this clone. The chain has TRBV3-1 (or the pseudogene TRBV3-2) and TRBJ2-2, with 9 bases identical to TRBD2. CDR3 size: 19 residues. V lost 0 bases and J lost 7; bases outside the gene matches: 15. CDR1 is LGHDT, CDR2 YNNKEL, per germline (reference sequence). Written as DNA, the CDR3 is TGTGCCAGCAGCCAAGATTTCCGACCCTTAGCGGGAGTTCACGGGGAGCTGTTTTTT. This sequence encodes CASSQDFRPLAGVHGELFF.

The chain uses TRBV7-2 and TRBJ2-3; maybe TRBD2 (6 bases). V was pared by 1 base and J by 0 bases, with 8 bases between. This CDR3 is 15 amino acids long. CDR1 is SGHTA and CDR2 is FQGNSA in the germline V gene. CDR3: CASSLVGTSTDTQYF. CDR3 nucleotides: TGTGCCAGCAGCTTAGTAGGGACTAGCACAGATACGCAGTATTTT.

This chain uses TRBV29-1 with TRBJ2-1; D is undetermined. The V and J ends lost 8 bases and 5 bases respectively, with 13 bases between them. CDR1 SQVTM and CDR2 ANQGSEA come from the germline V gene. CDR3 size: 12 residues. CDR3 residues: CSLRRAHNEQFF. The CDR3 DNA follows: TGCAGCCTCCGGAGAGCCCACAATGAGCAGTTCTTC.

The chain employs TRBV7-9 and TRBJ2-2; 7 bases fit TRBD1. This CDR3 contains 14 residues. Trimming removed 6 bases from V and 5 bases from J; junction bases left unmatched: 6. Germline V lookup: CDR1 SEHNR, CDR2 FQNEAQ (reference sequence). Here the CDR3 reads CASRSTGVTGELFF. The CDR3 DNA follows: TGTGCCAGCAGATCCACAGGGGTAACCGGGGAGCTGTTTTTT. Full variable domain (rest looked up from reference TRBV7-9 and TRBJ2-2): DTGVSQNPRHKITKRGQNVTFRCDPISEHNRLYWYRQTLGQGPEFLTYFQNEAQLEKSRLLSDRFSAERPKGSFSTLEIQRTEQGDSAMYLCASRSTGVTGELFFGEGSRLTVL.

The chain joins TRBV6-5 to TRBJ2-7; 9 bases are shared with TRBD1. The ends lost 6 bases at V and 1 base at J; junction bases unmatched: 4. In germline, CDR1 is MNHEY, CDR2 SVGAGI. This CDR3 is 14 amino acids long. CDR3 nucleotide sequence: TGTGCCAGCAGACCGGGACAGGGTTCCTACGAGCAGTACTTC. Translating it yields CASRPGQGSYEQYF.

The genes are TRBV14 and TRBJ1-5; TRBD1 is a possible D gene (6 bases). The CDR3 is 19 amino acids. Between the trimmed V and J ends, which lost 4 bases and 0 bases, there was a span of 22 bases. The germline V gene has CDR1 SGHDN and CDR2 FVKESK. CDR3 sequence reads: CASSPSGTPKLYSNQPQHF. The CDR3 region has the DNA TGTGCCAGCAGCCCTTCCGGGACACCAAAACTCTATAGCAATCAGCCCCAGCATTTT.

J is TRBJ2-5 and V is TRBV9; a possible D gene is TRBD1 (6 bases). Per the germline V gene, CDR1 is SGDLS and CDR2 is YYNGEE. The V gene lost 3 bases and the J gene lost 4 bases, with 19 bases spanning the gap. This CDR3 is 16 amino acids long. CDR3 DNA: TGTGCCAGCAGCGAGGACAGTGGGCGAGCTGGAGAGACCCAGTACTTC. Encoded protein: CASSEDSGRAGETQYF. Combining the CDR3 with reference TRBV9 and TRBJ2-5 gives the whole variable domain DSGVTQTPKHLITATGQRVTLRCSPRSGDLSVYWYQQSLDQGLQFLIQYYNGEERAKGNILERFSAQQFPDLHSELNLSSLELGDSALYFCASSEDSGRAGETQYFGPGTRLLVL.

CDR3: CASSRAGGASEQYF. The DNA for the CDR3 is TGTGCCAGCAGCCGAGCGGGAGGGGCTAGCGAGCAGTACTTC. The J gene is TRBJ2-7, the V gene TRBV7-9; 10 bases map to TRBD2. CDR3 size: 14 residues. Germline V gene data show CDR1 as SEHNR and CDR2 as FQNEAQ (reference sequence). The V and J ends lost 5 bases and 6 bases, in that order; junction bases with no gene match: 7.

The CDR3 DNA follows: TGTGCCAGCAGCCGCAAAATTACCGGGACAGGGGGCGATGGCTACACCTTC. Translation: CASSRKITGTGGDGYTF. This sequence joins TRBV7-2 and TRBJ1-2, with 12 bases lining up with TRBD1. This CDR3 spans 17 amino acids. Looked up from germline, CDR1 is SGHTA and CDR2 is FQGNSA. Trimming removed 5 bases from V and 6 bases from J; junction bases left unmatched: 13.

This rearrangement joins TRBV6-5 to TRBJ2-7; no firm D call. Between the trimmed V and J ends, which lost 5 bases and 0 bases, there was a span of 11 bases. Germline V gene lookup returns CDR1 MNHEY and CDR2 SVGAGI. The CDR3 runs 14 residues. The chain's CDR3 is CASSLTVISYEQYF. The CDR3 DNA follows: TGTGCCAGCAGTCTAACAGTCATCTCCTACGAGCAGTACTTC.

The rearrangement links TRBV28 to TRBJ1-2; TRBD1 agrees at 11 bases. J lost 4 bases, V lost 5 bases, and 9 bases had no gene match. Per the germline V gene, CDR1 is MDHEN and CDR2 is SYDVKM. This CDR3 is 16 amino acids long. The CDR3 bases are TGTGCCAGCAGTCTAGTGAGCGGGACAGGGGGCTATGGCTACACCTTC. It translates to CASSLVSGTGGYGYTF.

V gene TRBV5-1 combines with J gene TRBJ1-1, with D possibly matching TRBD1 (6 bases). This CDR3 has 13 residues. Germline V gene sequence: CDR1 SGHRS, CDR2 YFSETQ. V gave up 5 bases and J gave up 4 bases, with 12 bases separating them. For the CDR3, the DNA is TGCGCCAGCAGTGGGGGGGGCCGCACTGAAGCTTTCTTT. Translation gives CASSGGGRTEAFF.

V is TRBV24-1 and J is TRBJ2-3, with no clear D. V lost 4 bases and J 2 bases, leaving 9 bases between the germline ends. This CDR3 region has 14 residues. Looked up from germline, CDR1 is KGHDR and CDR2 is SFDVKD. The CDR3 region is CATSDSRVTDTQYF. The DNA of the CDR3 is TGTGCCACCAGTGACTCACGGGTCACAGATACGCAGTATTTT.

The V and J genes are TRBV12-3 or TRBV12-4 and TRBJ1-1; D unclear. V was clipped by 4 bases and J by 5 bases, with 11 bases between them. This CDR3 is built from 13 residues. CDR3 in DNA: TGTGCCAGCAGTTCCTCGAGGGAGACTGAAGCTTTCTTT. Its translation is CASSSSRETEAFF.

Only one count was recorded for this clone. The chain joins TRBV19 to TRBJ1-1; possibly TRBD1 for D (5 bases). V dropped 6 bases and J dropped 5 bases, with 13 bases sitting between them. CDR3 length: 13 residues. Germline values: CDR1 LNHDA, CDR2 SQIVND (reference sequence). The CDR3 reads CASRSGGLTEAFF. Here the CDR3 DNA reads TGTGCCAGTAGGTCCGGGGGACTTACTGAAGCTTTCTTT.

This clone was seen only once. The chain employs TRBV28 and TRBJ1-1, with D perhaps TRBD1 (6 bases). V was shortened by 3 bases and J by 0 bases, with 8 bases between the two germline ends. Germline V CDR1 and CDR2: MDHEN, SYDVKM. This CDR3 comprises 14 residues. The CDR3 is CASSLGTLNTEAFF. CDR3 in DNA: TGTGCCAGCAGTTTGGGGACACTGAACACTGAAGCTTTCTTT.

The V call is TRBV23-1, the J call TRBJ1-4, with a tentative D call TRBD1 (6 bases). TRBV23-1 qualifies as an ORF whose function is uncertain. Trimming pared 6 bases from V and 10 bases from J, leaving 21 bases between. CDR3 size: 15 residues. In DNA, the CDR3 is TGCGCCAGCAGAACCCGATTCGCCCAGGGGAGAAAACTGTTTTTT. As protein: CASRTRFAQGRKLFF.

The gene calls are TRBV12-5 and TRBJ1-5, with 7 bases fitting TRBD1. With V trimmed by 0 bases and J by 3 bases, 11 bases remained unmatched. The CDR3 is 18 residues long. Per the germline V gene, CDR1 is LGHNT and CDR2 is FRNRAP. This CDR3 reads CASGLVVGDRNYNQPQHF. CDR3 nucleotides: TGTGCTAGTGGTTTGGTGGTGGGGGACAGAAATTACAATCAGCCCCAGCATTTT.

This chain joins TRBV28 and TRBJ1-6; no firm D call. Germline V gives CDR1 MDHEN, CDR2 SYDVKM. This CDR3 comprises 12 residues. Trimming pared 1 base from V and 7 bases from J, leaving 2 bases between. The DNA of the CDR3 is TGTGCCAGCAGTTTATTAAATTCACCCCTCCACTTT. Translated, it gives CASSLLNSPLHF.

This chain joins TRBV9 and TRBJ2-7; perhaps TRBD2 as D (6 bases). CDR1 is SGDLS and CDR2 is YYNGEE in the germline V gene. V was trimmed by 4 bases and J by 5 bases, leaving 13 bases between them. This CDR3 contains 13 residues. CDR3 nucleotide sequence: TGTGCCAGCAGCTCCCCCCCTAGCGACGAGCAGTACTTC. This translates into CASSSPPSDEQYF.

This rearrangement joins TRBV18 to TRBJ2-1, with D perhaps matching TRBD1 (5 bases). Per germline, CDR1 KGHSH and CDR2 LQKENI. The CDR3 is 16 amino acids. Trimming took 3 bases from V and 6 from J, leaving 18 bases between them. The CDR3 loop is CASSPEMTGRGNEQFF. The CDR3 bases are TGTGCCAGCTCACCTGAAATGACGGGTAGGGGCAATGAGCAGTTCTTC.

The chain has TRBV19 and TRBJ1-5; 7 positions match TRBD1. Unmatched junction bases numbered 7, after V lost 6 bases and J lost 5 bases. The CDR3 contains 14 residues. The germline V gene encodes CDR1 LNHDA and CDR2 SQIVND (reference sequence). CDR3 sequence reads: CASSTTGEDQPQHF. The CDR3 region has the DNA TGTGCCAGTAGCACCACAGGGGAGGATCAGCCCCAGCATTTT. Variable domain in full (rest from reference TRBV19 and TRBJ1-5): DGGITQSPKYLFRKEGQNVTLSCEQNLNHDAMYWYRQDPGQGLRLIYYSQIVNDFQKGDIAEGYSVSREKKESFPLTVTSAQKNPTAFYLCASSTTGEDQPQHFGDGTRLSIL.

A few counts support this clone. The rearrangement links TRBV28 to TRBJ1-5; TRBD1 agrees at 7 bases. V dropped 7 bases and J dropped 4; count of bases not matched to a gene: 7. This CDR3 has 14 residues. Germline V gene data show CDR1 as MDHEN and CDR2 as SYDVKM. CDR3 region: CASKTGTANQPQHF. The CDR3 DNA is TGTGCCAGCAAGACCGGGACAGCTAATCAGCCCCAGCATTTT. Based on the CDR3 plus reference TRBV28 and TRBJ1-5, the full variable domain is DVKVTQSSRYLVKRTGEKVFLECVQDMDHENMFWYRQDPGLGLRLIYFSYDVKMKEKGDIPEGYSVSREKKERFSLILESASTNQTSMYLCASKTGTANQPQHFGDGTRLSIL.

The J gene is TRBJ1-1, the V gene TRBV14; no clear D. Trimming shortened V by 1 base and J by 3 bases, and 12 bases separated the two germline ends. CDR1 is SGHDN, CDR2 FVKESK, per germline. The CDR3 contains 15 residues. CDR3 loop: CASSQGPVLDTEAFF. The CDR3 coding sequence is TGTGCCAGCAGCCAAGGGCCCGTCCTGGACACTGAAGCTTTCTTT.

The chain recombines TRBV25-1 with TRBJ1-4, with D possibly matching TRBD1 (6 bases). CDR1 MGHDK and CDR2 SYGVNS come from the germline V gene. V lost 2 bases and J lost 4, with 11 bases in between. The CDR3 length is 15 residues. Written as DNA, the CDR3 is TGTGCCAGCAGTGAACCCGGCAGGGGTAATGAAAAACTGTTTTTT. Translated, it gives CASSEPGRGNEKLFF.

The CDR3 is CASSSGRQGNSPLHF. The CDR3 region has the DNA TGTGCCAGCAGCTCCGGCCGACAGGGGAATTCACCCCTCCACTTT. J is TRBJ1-6 and V is TRBV7-6, with TRBD1 matching over 8 bases. J lost 7 bases, V lost 4 bases, and 6 bases had no gene match. The germline CDR1 and CDR2 sequences are SGHVS and FNYEAQ. The CDR3 loop spans 15 amino acids.

This clone occurred once. The rearrangement links TRBV19 to TRBJ2-7; D gene ambiguous. V lost 1 base, J lost 4 bases, and 14 bases lay in between. Germline V gives CDR1 LNHDA, CDR2 SQIVND (reference sequence). The CDR3 spans 15 residues. The CDR3 protein is CASSIGRGGYYEQYF. The DNA of the CDR3 is TGTGCCAGTAGTATAGGTCGAGGTGGGTATTACGAGCAGTACTTC.

This chain links TRBV19 with TRBJ1-5; D uncertain. Germline V gene sequence: CDR1 LNHDA, CDR2 SQIVND (reference sequence). The CDR3 runs to 14 residues. Between the trimmed V and J ends, which lost 3 bases and 3 bases, there was a span of 9 bases. The CDR3 region has the DNA TGTGCCAGTAGTATTAGCAGTCACAATCAGCCCCAGCATTTT. Protein: CASSISSHNQPQHF.

The J gene is TRBJ2-1, the V gene TRBV7-3; 7 nucleotides line up with TRBD1. The junction had 16 bases not matched to a gene; V was cut back by 6 bases and J by 5 bases. The germline gives CDR1 SGHTA, CDR2 FQGTGA. This CDR3 has 17 residues. The CDR3 bases are TGTGCCAGCAGTTTGAACCCAGGGGGAGACCTTCACAATGAGCAGTTCTTC. Protein product: CASSLNPGGDLHNEQFF. The full variable domain, completed using reference TRBV7-3 and TRBJ2-1, is GAGVSQTPSNKVTEKGKYVELRCDPISGHTALYWYRQSLGQGPEFLIYFQGTGAADDSGLPNDRFFAVRPEGSVSTLKIQRTERGDSAVYLCASSLNPGGDLHNEQFFGPGTRLTVL.